The rows below give T cell receptor beta chains drawn from one sample of a study of blood T cells in healthy people across ages. TCRdb passed the 5' RACE reads through MiXCR, listing each CDR3 protein once. The sample has roughly 800,000 distinct CDR3 sequences, 55% to 75% seen once; the top ten hold over 20%. Sample: blood. The receptors were sampled from a man aged 25-45 years in good health. The CDR3 runs from the conserved cysteine through the conserved F or W. D genes are given only for firm matches. Some rows mark clone size as missing; the rest say once, few, many or name a class of expanded clone.

j_gene | v_gene | abundance | d_gene | CDR3aa | CDR3nt
TRBJ1-3 | TRBV6-1 | once | . | CASTQQANSGNTIYF | TGTGCCAGCACGCAACAGGCTAACTCTGGAAACACCATATATTTT
TRBJ2-5 | TRBV4-2 | . | . | CASSQGNPGQQETQYF | TGTGCCAGCAGCCAAGGTAATCCAGGCCAGCAAGAGACCCAGTACTTC
TRBJ2-3 | TRBV29-1 | . | . | CSVAVAPPPDTQYF | TGCAGCGTTGCGGTAGCGCCCCCACCGGATACGCAGTATTTT
TRBJ2-1 | TRBV20-1 | . | . | CSARDSERSYKEQFF | TGCAGTGCTAGGGACAGTGAACGCTCCTACAAGGAGCAGTTCTTC
TRBJ2-7 | TRBV25-1 | few | . | CASSKTGLHEQYF | TGTGCCAGCAGTAAGACAGGCCTCCACGAGCAGTACTTC
TRBJ2-5 | TRBV11-3 | . | . | CASGPDRTTQYF | TGTGCCAGCGGTCCGGATAGGACGACCCAGTACTTC
TRBJ2-5 | TRBV3-1 | . | . | CASSPPRSRNEQYF | TGTGCCAGCAGCCCCCCGAGGAGCCGAAATGAGCAGTACTTC
TRBJ2-1 | TRBV5-6 | . | . | CASSTDVSSYNEQFF | TGTGCCAGCAGCACCGACGTTAGCTCCTACAATGAGCAGTTCTTC
TRBJ2-5 | TRBV5-1 | . | TRBD1 | CASSRTGRLETQYF | TGCGCCAGCAGCCGGACAGGGCGATTGGAGACCCAGTACTTC
TRBJ2-7 | TRBV4-3 | . | . | CASSQEVGTFYEQYF | TGCGCCAGCAGCCAGGAGGTCGGGACGTTCTACGAGCAGTACTTC
TRBJ2-1 | TRBV20-1 | . | . | CSARGADEQFF | TGCAGTGCTAGAGGCGCCGACGAGCAGTTCTTC
TRBJ1-1 | TRBV20-1 | . | . | CSAILAGSTEAFF | TGCAGTGCTATCTTGGCAGGGAGCACTGAAGCTTTCTTT
TRBJ1-2 | TRBV6-2/TRBV6-3 | . | . | CASSYLNTGPYGYTF | TGTGCCAGCAGTTACCTTAATACAGGGCCCTATGGCTACACCTTC
TRBJ2-1 | TRBV15 | . | . | CRQQQGEQPHNEQFF | TGTCGCCAGCAGCAGGGAGAGCAACCCCACAATGAGCAGTTCTTC
TRBJ1-2 | TRBV12-3/TRBV12-4 | few | . | CASSPTPGAHYTF | TGTGCCAGCAGTCCAACCCCGGGGGCCCACTACACCTTC
TRBJ1-2 | TRBV6-5 | . | . | CASSPQDRDDGYTF | TGTGCCAGCAGTCCGCAGGACCGGGACGATGGCTACACCTTC
TRBJ1-2 | TRBV12-3/TRBV12-4 | . | TRBD1 | CAINRGNNYGYTF | TGTGCCATCAACAGGGGGAATAACTATGGCTACACCTTC
TRBJ1-5 | TRBV12-3/TRBV12-4 | . | TRBD1 | CASSASPTGSNQPQHF | TGTGCCAGCAGTGCCTCACCGACAGGGAGCAATCAGCCCCAGCATTTT
TRBJ1-6 | TRBV20-1 | . | . | CSARDSFGATRSSYNSPLHF | TGCAGTGCTAGAGATTCATTCGGTGCGACCCGTTCCTCCTATAATTCACCCCTCCACTTT
TRBJ1-5 | TRBV28 | . | . | CASSFDLDQPQHF | TGTGCCAGCAGTTTTGACCTAGATCAGCCCCAGCATTTT
TRBJ1-1 | TRBV3-1 | few | . | CASSDRGQYTEAFF | TGTGCCAGCAGCGATCGAGGACAGTACACTGAAGCTTTCTTT
TRBJ2-7 | TRBV5-6 | . | . | CASSTVVAPDEQYF | TGTGCCAGCAGCACCGTGGTCGCGCCCGACGAGCAGTACTTC
TRBJ2-7 | TRBV29-1 | . | . | CSVRYPTSTYEQYF | TGCAGCGTTCGGTATCCTACGTCTACCTACGAGCAGTACTTC
TRBJ2-1 | TRBV7-2 | . | . | CASSFDSRGQFF | TGTGCCAGCAGCTTCGACAGCAGGGGGCAGTTCTTC
TRBJ1-5 | TRBV20-1 | . | . | CSAREYRGYSNQPQHF | TGCAGTGCTAGAGAGTATCGCGGGTATAGCAATCAGCCCCAGCATTTT
TRBJ2-7 | TRBV9 | . | . | CASSAVPGHEQYF | TGTGCCAGCAGCGCCGTTCCGGGGCACGAGCAGTACTTC
TRBJ2-1 | TRBV10-3 | few | . | CAISESPGIYNEQFF | TGTGCCATCAGTGAGTCGCCGGGAATCTACAATGAGCAGTTCTTC
TRBJ2-7 | TRBV6-2/TRBV6-3 | . | . | CASRDYMSSYEQYF | TGTGCCAGCAGGGACTACATGAGCTCCTACGAGCAGTACTTC
TRBJ2-7 | TRBV28 | . | . | CASSLRDRRSSYEQYF | TGTGCCAGCAGTTTACGAGACAGGAGAAGCTCCTACGAGCAGTACTTC
TRBJ2-1 | TRBV7-2 | . | TRBD2 | CASSLRVSGSPNEQFF | TGTGCCAGCAGCTTAAGGGTTAGCGGGAGCCCCAATGAGCAGTTCTTC
TRBJ2-3 | TRBV7-2 | . | TRBD2 | CASSFRGVLTDTQYF | TGTGCCAGCAGCTTCCGGGGGGTCCTCACAGATACGCAGTATTTT
TRBJ1-5 | TRBV19 | . | . | CASSASRAQPQHF | TGTGCCAGTAGTGCCTCTCGGGCTCAGCCCCAGCATTTT
TRBJ1-2 | TRBV5-5 | few | TRBD1 | CASSRDRDGYTF | TGTGCCAGCAGCCGGGACAGGGATGGCTACACCTTC
TRBJ2-3 | TRBV14 | . | . | CASSLQTKDTQYF | TGTGCCAGCAGCCTTCAAACGAAGGATACGCAGTATTTT
TRBJ2-1 | TRBV3-1 | . | . | CASSQVLVAGNNNEQFF | TGTGCCAGCAGCCAAGTTTTGGTGGCGGGCAACAACAATGAGCAGTTCTTC
TRBJ2-3 | TRBV15 | . | . | CATLRASTDTQYF | TGTGCCACCCTCCGGGCTAGCACAGATACGCAGTATTTT
TRBJ2-1 | TRBV6-1 | few | TRBD2 | CASSASPGLAGANNEQFF | TGTGCCAGCAGTGCTTCTCCGGGACTAGCGGGGGCAAACAATGAGCAGTTCTTC
TRBJ1-1 | TRBV15 | few | . | CATSRDRMNTEAFF | TGTGCCACCAGCAGAGATCGGATGAACACTGAAGCTTTCTTT
TRBJ1-2 | TRBV12-3/TRBV12-4 | . | TRBD1 | CASSPRGQEKIYGYTF | TGTGCCAGCAGTCCTAGAGGACAGGAGAAGATCTATGGCTACACCTTC
TRBJ2-7 | TRBV27 | . | TRBD1 | CASSLALRGRSYEQYF | TGTGCCAGCAGTTTAGCCCTCAGGGGGAGATCCTACGAGCAGTACTTC
TRBJ2-7 | TRBV20-1 | once | . | CSARSGLISSEQYF | TGCAGTGCTAGATCTGGCCTCATATCGTCCGAGCAGTACTTC
TRBJ2-4 | TRBV4-2 | . | TRBD2 | CASSQDGGGDIQYF | TGTGCCAGCAGCCAAGATGGGGGGGGGGACATTCAGTACTTC
TRBJ2-1 | TRBV12-3/TRBV12-4 | . | TRBD2 | CASSKGLVNNEQFF | TGTGCCAGCAGCAAGGGACTAGTGAACAATGAGCAGTTCTTC
TRBJ2-1 | TRBV11-1 | . | . | CASSLNVGVVNEQFF | TGTGCCAGCAGCTTAAATGTGGGGGTTGTGAATGAGCAGTTCTTC
TRBJ2-5 | TRBV3-1 | . | . | CASSQNEAGGQETQYF | TGTGCCAGCAGCCAGAACGAAGCGGGTGGCCAAGAGACCCAGTACTTC
TRBJ1-1 | TRBV9 | . | . | CASSVAAPGDVSTNTEAFF | TGTGCCAGCAGCGTAGCAGCTCCTGGGGATGTATCGACGAACACTGAAGCTTTCTTT
TRBJ2-7 | TRBV28 | . | TRBD1 | CASRERQGGYEQYF | TGTGCCAGCAGGGAACGACAGGGCGGGTACGAGCAGTACTTC
TRBJ2-5 | TRBV28 | . | . | CASSFDGETQYF | TGTGCCAGCAGTTTCGACGGGGAGACCCAGTACTTC
TRBJ2-3 | TRBV4-1 | . | . | CASRVPGMDTQYF | TGCGCCAGCAGGGTACCAGGGATGGATACGCAGTATTTT
TRBJ1-2 | TRBV29-1 | few | . | CSVGKGVYGYTF | TGCAGCGTCGGGAAGGGGGTGTATGGCTACACCTTC
TRBJ1-5 | TRBV7-2 | . | . | CASSSGLDQPQHF | TGTGCCAGCAGCTCCGGGCTTGATCAGCCCCAGCATTTT
TRBJ2-7 | TRBV20-1 | few | . | CSATGRETYEQYF | TGCAGTGCTACCGGACGGGAGACCTACGAGCAGTACTTC
TRBJ2-1 | TRBV5-1 | . | . | CASSPVRASYNEQFF | TGCGCCAGCAGCCCGGTTAGAGCATCCTACAATGAGCAGTTCTTC